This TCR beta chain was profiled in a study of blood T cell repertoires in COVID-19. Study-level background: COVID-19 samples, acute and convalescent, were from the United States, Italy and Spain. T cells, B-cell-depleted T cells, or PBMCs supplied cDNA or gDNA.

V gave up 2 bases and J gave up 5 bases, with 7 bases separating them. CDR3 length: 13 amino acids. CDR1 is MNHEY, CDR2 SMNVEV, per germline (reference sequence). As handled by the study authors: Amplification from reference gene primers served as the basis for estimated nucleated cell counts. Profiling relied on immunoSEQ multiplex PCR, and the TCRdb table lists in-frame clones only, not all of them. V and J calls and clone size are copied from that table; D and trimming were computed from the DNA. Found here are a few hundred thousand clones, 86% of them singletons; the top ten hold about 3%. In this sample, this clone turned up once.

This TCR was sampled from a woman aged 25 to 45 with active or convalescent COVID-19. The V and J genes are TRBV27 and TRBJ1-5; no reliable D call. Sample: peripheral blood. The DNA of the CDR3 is TGTGCCAGCAGTTTAGGGCGGGATCAGCCCCAGCATTTT. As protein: CASSLGRDQPQHF.